The 9 T cell receptor beta chains presented below share a single source sample, sequenced in a study of T-cell memory formation after mild COVID-19 (dated by TCRdb to about 2021). Library prep was done by 5' RACE. For sequencing, an Illumina NovaSeq 6000 was employed. TCRdb's own reprocessing of the public reads used fastp at Q25 and MiXCR and kept productive beta chains. Rows are combined by CDR3 protein, so each entry shows the most common genes and DNA. This sample is represented by some 14,000 distinct CDR3 sequences; 12% of them were singletons. The top ten hold 49% of the sample. Sequencing was performed on PBMCs or a T cell subset sorted from them (not recorded which). The receptor source for this set is an adult woman who had mild COVID-19 (a few samples of this study predate the infection). The sample titles of this study are shuffled in the database, so cell type and time point are left out; the donor was told from shared clones.

By share, this clonotype ranks as medium-sized. The genes are TRBV29-1 and TRBJ2-1, with 7 bases that match TRBD1. J lost 3 bases, V lost 5 bases, and 7 bases had no gene match. Germline loops: CDR1 SQVTM, CDR2 ANQGSEA. The CDR3 is 14 residues long. The CDR3 loop is CSVSPGQIYNEQFF. DNA of the CDR3: TGCAGCGTTTCACCGGGACAGATCTACAATGAGCAGTTCTTC.

This chain links TRBV4-1 with TRBJ1-2; 8 bases match TRBD1. V shed 3 bases and J 4 bases; nucleotides not matched to a gene: 10. This CDR3 is built from 16 residues. The germline gives CDR1 MGHRA, CDR2 YSYEKL. The CDR3 region has the DNA TGCGCCAGCAGCCATCCTCTTTGGGGACAGGTCTATGGCTACACCTTC. Translating gives CASSHPLWGQVYGYTF.

This clonotype showed up many times. The rearrangement links TRBV9 to TRBJ1-3, with D unresolved. V was clipped by 2 bases and J by 2 bases, with 11 bases between them. The CDR3 is 15 residues long. Germline CDR1 and CDR2: SGDLS and YYNGEE. This CDR3 reads CASSVSDVTGNTIYF. CDR3 bases: TGTGCCAGCAGCGTGTCGGACGTCACTGGAAACACCATATATTTT.

This clonotype was detected many times. The chain has TRBV12-3 or TRBV12-4 and TRBJ2-5; 8 nucleotides agree with TRBD1. V was clipped by 5 bases and J by 4 bases; unmatched bases: 6. The CDR3 runs to 14 residues. CDR3 sequence: CASSLQGARETQYF. DNA for the CDR3: TGTGCCAGCAGTCTTCAGGGGGCTCGAGAGACCCAGTACTTC.

Regarding this clonotype: Germline is not matched at one junction end, which may reflect a read error. V and J are TRBV12-3 or TRBV12-4 and TRBJ1-2; D is unresolved. The CDR3 is made up of 15 amino acids. Written as DNA, the CDR3 is TGTGCCAGCAGTTTAATCTCCCTAGCTAACTATTGCTACACCTTC. This translates into CASSLISLANYCYTF.

This clonotype was counted many times. The rearrangement joins TRBV4-1 to TRBJ2-1; no clear D gene. Germline-derived CDR1 and CDR2 are MGHRA and YSYEKL. This CDR3 has 16 amino acids. V was pared by 2 bases and J by 0 bases, with 11 bases between. This CDR3 is CASSQNPSYSYNEQFF. CDR3 DNA: TGCGCCAGCAGCCAAAACCCTAGTTACTCCTACAATGAGCAGTTCTTC.

In its sample, this clonotype was seen many times. This chain uses TRBV5-1 with TRBJ2-5, with TRBD1 matching over 12 bases. Germline V gene data show CDR1 as SGHRS and CDR2 as YFSETQ. V gave up 3 bases and J gave up 3 bases; unmatched junction bases: 9. The CDR3 consists of 17 residues. The CDR3: CASSWGDRGRLEETQYF. CDR3 nucleotides: TGCGCCAGCAGCTGGGGGGACAGGGGGCGCTTGGAAGAGACCCAGTACTTC. Looking up the rest from reference TRBV5-1 and TRBJ2-5 gives the full variable domain: KAGVTQTPRYLIKTRGQQVTLSCSPISGHRSVSWYQQTPGQGLQFLFEYFSETQRNKGNFPGRFSGRQFSNSRSEMNVSTLELGDSALYLCASSWGDRGRLEETQYFGPGTRLLVL.

This clonotype was seen repeatedly, ten times or more. This sequence joins TRBV3-1 and TRBJ2-7; 8 positions agree with TRBD1. Germline CDR1 LGHDT, CDR2 YNNKEL (reference sequence). Losses at the gene ends were 6 bases for V and 2 bases for J; bases not matched to a gene: 3. This CDR3 spans 13 amino acids. CDR3 nucleotide sequence: TGTGCCAGCAGTCAGACAGGGGCCTACGAGCAGTACTTC. Translating gives CASSQTGAYEQYF.

This clonotype appeared many times. V is TRBV12-3 or TRBV12-4 and J is TRBJ1-2; 9 bases map to TRBD1. This CDR3 comprises 15 residues. Trimming took 1 base from V and 7 from J; bases not matched to a gene: 7. The CDR3 DNA sequence: TGTGCCAGCAGTTTAGAGGGACAGGGTGTTTTTGGCTACACCTTC. Protein sequence: CASSLEGQGVFGYTF.